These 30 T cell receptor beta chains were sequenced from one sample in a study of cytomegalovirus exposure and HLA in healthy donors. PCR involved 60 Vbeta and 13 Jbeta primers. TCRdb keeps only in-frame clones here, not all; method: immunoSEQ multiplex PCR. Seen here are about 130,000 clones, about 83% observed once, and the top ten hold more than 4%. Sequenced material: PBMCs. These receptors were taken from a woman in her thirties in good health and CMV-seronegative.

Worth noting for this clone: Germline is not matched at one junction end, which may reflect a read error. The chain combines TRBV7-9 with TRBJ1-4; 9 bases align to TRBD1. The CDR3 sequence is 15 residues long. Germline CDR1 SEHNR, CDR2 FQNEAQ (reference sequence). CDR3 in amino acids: CSSSVPPGQGEKLFF. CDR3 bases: TGTTCCAGCAGCGTACCCCCGGGACAGGGAGAAAAACTGTTTTTT. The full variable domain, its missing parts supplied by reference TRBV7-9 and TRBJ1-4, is DTGVSQNPRHKITKRGQNVTFRCDPISEHNRLYWYRQTLGQGPEFLTYFQNEAQLEKSRLLSDRFSAERPKGSFSTLEIQRTEQGDSAMYLCSSSVPPGQGEKLFFGSGTQLSVL.

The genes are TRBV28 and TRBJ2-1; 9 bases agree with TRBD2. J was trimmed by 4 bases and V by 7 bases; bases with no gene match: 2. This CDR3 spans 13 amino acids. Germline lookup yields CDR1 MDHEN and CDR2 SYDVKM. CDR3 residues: CASNSGGYNEQFF. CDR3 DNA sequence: TGTGCCAGCAATAGCGGGGGTTACAATGAGCAGTTCTTC.

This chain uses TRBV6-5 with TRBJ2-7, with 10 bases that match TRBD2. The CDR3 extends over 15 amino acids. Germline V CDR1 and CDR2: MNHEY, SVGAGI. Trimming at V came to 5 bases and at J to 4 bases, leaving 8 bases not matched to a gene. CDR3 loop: CASSRSGTSEYEQYF. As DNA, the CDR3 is TGTGCCAGCAGTCGATCCGGGACTAGCGAGTACGAGCAGTACTTC.

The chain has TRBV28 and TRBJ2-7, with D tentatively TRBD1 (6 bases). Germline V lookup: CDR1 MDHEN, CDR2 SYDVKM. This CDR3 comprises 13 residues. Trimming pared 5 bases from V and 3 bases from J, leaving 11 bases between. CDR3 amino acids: CASSEGQYYEQYF. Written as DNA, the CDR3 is TGTGCCAGCAGTGAAGGACAGTACTACGAGCAGTACTTC.

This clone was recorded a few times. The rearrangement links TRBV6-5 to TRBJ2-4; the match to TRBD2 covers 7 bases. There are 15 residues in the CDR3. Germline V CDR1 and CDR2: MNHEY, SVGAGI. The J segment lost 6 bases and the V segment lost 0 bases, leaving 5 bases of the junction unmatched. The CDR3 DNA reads TGTGCCAGCAGTTACTCTAGGAGGGAGGGAAACATTCAGTACTTC. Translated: CASSYSRREGNIQYF.

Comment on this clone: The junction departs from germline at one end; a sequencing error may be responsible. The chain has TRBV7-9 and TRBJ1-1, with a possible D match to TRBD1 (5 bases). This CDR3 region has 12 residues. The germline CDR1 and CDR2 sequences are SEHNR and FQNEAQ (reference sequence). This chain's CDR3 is CSSSITGTRAFF. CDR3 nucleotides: TGTTCCAGCAGCATAACCGGGACTCGAGCTTTCTTT.

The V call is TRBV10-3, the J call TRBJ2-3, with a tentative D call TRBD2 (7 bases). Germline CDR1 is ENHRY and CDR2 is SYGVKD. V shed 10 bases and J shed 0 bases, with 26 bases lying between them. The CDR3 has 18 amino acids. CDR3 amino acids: CATRALRGAARSTDTQYF. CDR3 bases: TGTGCCACAAGAGCGCTACGGGGGGCGGCCAGGAGCACAGATACGCAGTATTTT.

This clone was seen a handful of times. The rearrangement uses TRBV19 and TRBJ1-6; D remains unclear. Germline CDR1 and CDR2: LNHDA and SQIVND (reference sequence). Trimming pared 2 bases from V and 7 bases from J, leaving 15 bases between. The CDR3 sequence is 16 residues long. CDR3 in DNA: TGTGCCAGTAGTATATTCTCGACTGGTTGGAATTCACCCCTCCACTTT. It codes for CASSIFSTGWNSPLHF.

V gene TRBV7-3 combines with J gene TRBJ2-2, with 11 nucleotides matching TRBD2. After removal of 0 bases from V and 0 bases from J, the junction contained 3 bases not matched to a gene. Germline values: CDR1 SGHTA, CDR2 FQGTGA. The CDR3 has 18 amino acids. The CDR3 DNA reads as TGTGCCAGCAGCTTAACGTTAGCGGGGGGGCCGAACACCGGGGAGCTGTTTTTT. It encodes CASSLTLAGGPNTGELFF. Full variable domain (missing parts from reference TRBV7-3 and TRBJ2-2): GAGVSQTPSNKVTEKGKYVELRCDPISGHTALYWYRQSLGQGPEFLIYFQGTGAADDSGLPNDRFFAVRPEGSVSTLKIQRTERGDSAVYLCASSLTLAGGPNTGELFFGEGSRLTVL.

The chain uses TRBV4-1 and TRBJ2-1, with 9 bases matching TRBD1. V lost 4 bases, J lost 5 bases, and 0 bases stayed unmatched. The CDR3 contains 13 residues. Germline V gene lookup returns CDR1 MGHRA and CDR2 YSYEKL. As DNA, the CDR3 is TGCGCCAGCAGCCGGGACAGGGACAATGAGCAGTTCTTC. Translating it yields CASSRDRDNEQFF.

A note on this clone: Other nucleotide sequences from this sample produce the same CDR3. The CDR3 nucleotides read TGCGCCAGCAGCCCTTCGGGGTCAGCGAACACCGGGGAGCTGTTTTTT. As protein: CASSPSGSANTGELFF. The gene calls are TRBV5-1 and TRBJ2-2, with D possibly matching TRBD2 (5 bases). The V end lost 4 bases, the J end lost 0 bases, and 13 bases lay between the germline ends. Germline V gene data show CDR1 as SGHRS and CDR2 as YFSETQ. The CDR3 consists of 16 residues.

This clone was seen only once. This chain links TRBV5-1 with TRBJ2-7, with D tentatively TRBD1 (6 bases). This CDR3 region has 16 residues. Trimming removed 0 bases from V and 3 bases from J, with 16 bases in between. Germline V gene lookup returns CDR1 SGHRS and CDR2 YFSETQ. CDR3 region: CASSLATGLQGYEQYF. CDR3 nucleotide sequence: TGCGCCAGCAGCTTGGCCACGGGATTACAGGGCTACGAGCAGTACTTC.

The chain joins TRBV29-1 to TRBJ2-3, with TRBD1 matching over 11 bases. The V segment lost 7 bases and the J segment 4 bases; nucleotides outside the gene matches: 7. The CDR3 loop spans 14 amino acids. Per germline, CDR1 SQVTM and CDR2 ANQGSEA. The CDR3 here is CSGRTGGDPDTQYF. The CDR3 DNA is TGCAGCGGACGGACAGGGGGCGATCCAGATACGCAGTATTTT.

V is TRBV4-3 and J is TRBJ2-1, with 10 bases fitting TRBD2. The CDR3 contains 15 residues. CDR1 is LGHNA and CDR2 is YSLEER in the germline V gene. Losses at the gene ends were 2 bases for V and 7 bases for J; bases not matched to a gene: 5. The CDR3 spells CASSQPSGRGNEQFF. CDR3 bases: TGCGCCAGCAGCCAACCTAGCGGGAGAGGGAATGAGCAGTTCTTC.

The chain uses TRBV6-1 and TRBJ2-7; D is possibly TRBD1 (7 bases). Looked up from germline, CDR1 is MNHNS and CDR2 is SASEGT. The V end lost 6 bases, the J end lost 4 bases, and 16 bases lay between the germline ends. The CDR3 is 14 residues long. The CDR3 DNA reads TGTGCCAGCAGCCACGGGGCAGGGGGGTACGAGCAGTACTTC. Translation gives CASSHGAGGYEQYF.

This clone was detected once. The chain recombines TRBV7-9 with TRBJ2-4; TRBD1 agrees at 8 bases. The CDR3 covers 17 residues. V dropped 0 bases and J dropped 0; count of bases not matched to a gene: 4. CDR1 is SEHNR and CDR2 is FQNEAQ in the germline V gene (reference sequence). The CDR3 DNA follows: TGTGCCAGCAGCTTAGCGGGGACAGGATTAGCCAAAAACATTCAGTACTTC. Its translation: CASSLAGTGLAKNIQYF.

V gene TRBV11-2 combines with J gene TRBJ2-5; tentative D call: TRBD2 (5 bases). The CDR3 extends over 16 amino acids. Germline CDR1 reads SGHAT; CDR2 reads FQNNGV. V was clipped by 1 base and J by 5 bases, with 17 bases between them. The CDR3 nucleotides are TGTGCCAGCAGCTTAGGAGGGAAAGCTCCGAAGGAGACCCAGTACTTC. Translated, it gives CASSLGGKAPKETQYF. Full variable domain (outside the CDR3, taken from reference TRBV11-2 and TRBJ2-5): EAGVAQSPRYKIIEKRQSVAFWCNPISGHATLYWYQQILGQGPKLLIQFQNNGVVDDSQLPKDRFSAERLKGVDSTLKIQPAKLEDSAVYLCASSLGGKAPKETQYFGPGTRLLVL.

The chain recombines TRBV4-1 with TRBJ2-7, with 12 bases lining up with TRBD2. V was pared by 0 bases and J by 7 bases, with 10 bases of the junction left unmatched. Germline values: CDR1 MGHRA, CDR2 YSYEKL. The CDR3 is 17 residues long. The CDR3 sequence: CASSQDRLLGLAGEQYF. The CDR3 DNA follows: TGCGCCAGCAGCCAAGATCGTCTGCTGGGACTAGCGGGTGAGCAGTACTTC.

The chain's CDR3 is CASTPPTGRETQYF. CDR3 DNA: TGTGCCAGCACTCCCCCAACAGGGAGAGAGACCCAGTACTTC. The rearrangement joins TRBV7-8 to TRBJ2-5; TRBD1 might be the D (6 bases). Germline CDR1 is SGHVS and CDR2 is FQNEAQ. This CDR3 contains 14 residues. The V and J ends lost 7 bases and 4 bases respectively, with 16 bases between them.

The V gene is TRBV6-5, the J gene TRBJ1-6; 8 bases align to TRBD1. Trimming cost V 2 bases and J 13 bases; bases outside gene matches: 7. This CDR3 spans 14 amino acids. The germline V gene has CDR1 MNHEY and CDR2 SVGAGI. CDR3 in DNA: TGTGCCAGCAGTTACGGCCAGGGGGCTTCCCCCCTCCACTTT. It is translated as CASSYGQGASPLHF.

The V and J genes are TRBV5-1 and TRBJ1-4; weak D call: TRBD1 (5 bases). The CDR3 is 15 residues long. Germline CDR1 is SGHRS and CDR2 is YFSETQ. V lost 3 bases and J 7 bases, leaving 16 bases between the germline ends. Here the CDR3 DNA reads TGCGCCAGCAGCTGGAGGCTGGGGCGGGGTGAAAAACTGTTTTTT. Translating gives CASSWRLGRGEKLFF.

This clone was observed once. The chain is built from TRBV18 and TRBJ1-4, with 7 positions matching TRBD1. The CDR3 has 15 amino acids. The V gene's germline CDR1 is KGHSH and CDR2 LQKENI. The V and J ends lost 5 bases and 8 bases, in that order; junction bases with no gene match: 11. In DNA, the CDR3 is TGTGCCAGCTCAGAAGGGGGCTGGATGGGAGAAAAACTGTTTTTT. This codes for CASSEGGWMGEKLFF.

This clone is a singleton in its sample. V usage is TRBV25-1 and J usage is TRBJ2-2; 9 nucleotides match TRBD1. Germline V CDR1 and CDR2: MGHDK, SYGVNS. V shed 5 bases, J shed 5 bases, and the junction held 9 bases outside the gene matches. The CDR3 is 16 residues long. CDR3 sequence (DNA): TGTGCCAGCAGTTTTCCCGGGACAGGGTTTACCGGGGAGCTGTTTTTT. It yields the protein CASSFPGTGFTGELFF.

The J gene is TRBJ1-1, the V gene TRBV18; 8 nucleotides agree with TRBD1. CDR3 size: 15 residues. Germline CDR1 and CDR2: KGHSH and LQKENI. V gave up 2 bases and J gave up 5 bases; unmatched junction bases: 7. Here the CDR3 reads CASSPWGTGGTEAFF. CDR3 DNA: TGTGCCAGCTCACCATGGGGAACAGGGGGGACTGAAGCTTTCTTT. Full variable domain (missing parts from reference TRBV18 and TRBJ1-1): NAGVMQNPRHLVRRRGQEARLRCSPMKGHSHVYWYRQLPEEGLKFMVYLQKENIIDESGMPKERFSAEFPKEGPSILRIQQVVRGDSAAYFCASSPWGTGGTEAFFGQGTRLTVV.

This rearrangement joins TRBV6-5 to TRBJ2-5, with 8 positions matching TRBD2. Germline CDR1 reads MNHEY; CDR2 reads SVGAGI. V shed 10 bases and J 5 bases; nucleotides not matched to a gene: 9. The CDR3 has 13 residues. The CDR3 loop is CATQRGPQETQYF. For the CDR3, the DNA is TGTGCCACCCAGCGGGGGCCCCAGGAGACCCAGTACTTC.

The CDR3 loop is CASSFRIGDQPQHF. CDR3 in DNA: TGTGCCAGCAGTTTCCGCATCGGGGATCAGCCCCAGCATTTT. The chain links TRBV27 to TRBJ1-5; D is uncertain. Germline CDR1 reads MNHEY; CDR2 reads SMNVEV (reference sequence). The V gene lost 3 bases and the J gene lost 5 bases, with 11 bases spanning the gap. The CDR3 length is 14 residues.

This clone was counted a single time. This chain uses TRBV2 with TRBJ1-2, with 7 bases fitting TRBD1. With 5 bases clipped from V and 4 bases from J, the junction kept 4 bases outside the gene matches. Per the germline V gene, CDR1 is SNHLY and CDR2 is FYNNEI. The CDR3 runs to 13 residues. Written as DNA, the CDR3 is TGTGCCAGCAGTCAACAGGGGACCTATGGCTACACCTTC. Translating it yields CASSQQGTYGYTF.

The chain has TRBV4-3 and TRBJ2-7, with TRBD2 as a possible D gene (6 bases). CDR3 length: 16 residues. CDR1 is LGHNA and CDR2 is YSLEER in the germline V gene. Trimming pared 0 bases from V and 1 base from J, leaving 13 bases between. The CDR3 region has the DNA TGCGCCAGCAGCCAAGATTACGGGACTGGTTCCTACGAGCAGTACTTC. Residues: CASSQDYGTGSYEQYF.

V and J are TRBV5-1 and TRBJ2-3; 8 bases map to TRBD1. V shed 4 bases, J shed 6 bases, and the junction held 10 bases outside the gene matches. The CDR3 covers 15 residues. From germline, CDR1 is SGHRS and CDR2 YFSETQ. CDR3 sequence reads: CASSPRTGMTDTQYF. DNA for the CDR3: TGCGCCAGCAGCCCCCGGACAGGGATGACGGATACGCAGTATTTT.

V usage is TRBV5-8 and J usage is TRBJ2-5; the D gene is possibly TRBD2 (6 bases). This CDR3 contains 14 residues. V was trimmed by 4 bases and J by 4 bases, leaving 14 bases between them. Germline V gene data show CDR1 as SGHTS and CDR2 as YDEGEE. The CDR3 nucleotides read TGTGCCAGCAGCCCCAGCAGGCGGGGAGAGACCCAGTACTTC. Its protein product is CASSPSRRGETQYF. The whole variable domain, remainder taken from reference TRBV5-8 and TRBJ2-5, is EAGVTQSPTHLIKTRGQQATLRCSPISGHTSVYWYQQALGLGLQFLLWYDEGEERNRGNFPPRFSGRQFPNYSSELNVNALELEDSALYLCASSPSRRGETQYFGPGTRLLVL.